Below, 8 T cell receptor beta chains from the same sample are listed, as sequenced in a study of blood T cell repertoires in COVID-19. Sequenced by immunoSEQ multiplex PCR; TCRdb stores in-frame clones only, minus some. This sample yields about 350,000 clones, of which approximately 90% are seen a single time; 3% to 4.5% belongs to the top ten. Sample: peripheral blood. The receptors were sampled from an older woman with COVID-19, enrolled during active disease.

V is TRBV20-1 and J is TRBJ2-5; D gene uncertain. Trimming cost V 3 bases and J 4 bases, with 6 bases left between them. This CDR3 contains 11 residues. CDR1 and CDR2 from the germline V gene are DFQATT and SNEGSKA (reference sequence). Here the CDR3 reads CSASFGETQYF. The DNA for the CDR3 is TGCAGTGCTAGCTTCGGAGAGACCCAGTACTTC.

The chain combines TRBV7-6 with TRBJ2-7, with TRBD1 matching 9 bases. J lost 4 bases, V lost 4 bases, and 8 bases had no gene match. There are 15 residues in the CDR3. Germline V gives CDR1 SGHVS, CDR2 FNYEAQ. CDR3 loop: CASSSPGTGKYEQYF. DNA for the CDR3: TGTGCCAGCAGCTCCCCTGGGACAGGGAAGTACGAGCAGTACTTC.

Comments on this clone: Other nucleotide sequences from this sample produce the same CDR3. The CDR3 sequence: CASSYGGVGSPLHF. DNA of the CDR3: TGTGCCAGCAGTTACGGGGGCGTTGGTTCACCCCTCCACTTT. The chain carries TRBV6-5 and TRBJ1-6; weak D call: TRBD1 (6 bases). V gave up 2 bases and J gave up 9 bases, with 11 bases separating them. CDR3 length: 14 residues. The germline V gene encodes CDR1 MNHEY and CDR2 SVGAGI.

The chain carries TRBV7-9 and TRBJ1-1; TRBD1 matches at 10 bases. Per the germline V gene, CDR1 is SEHNR and CDR2 is FQNEAQ (reference sequence). With 5 bases clipped from V and 5 bases from J, the junction kept 8 bases outside the gene matches. The CDR3 sequence is 15 residues long. CDR3 DNA sequence: TGTGCCAGCAGCCATCGACAGGGGGCTCGAACTGAAGCTTTCTTT. This codes for CASSHRQGARTEAFF.

This sequence joins TRBV19 and TRBJ1-6; D not certain. V was pared by 4 bases and J by 10 bases, with 14 bases between. Looked up from germline, CDR1 is LNHDA and CDR2 is SQIVND (reference sequence). The CDR3 has 14 amino acids. The CDR3 is CASSTGNINSPLHF. In DNA, the CDR3 is TGTGCCAGTAGTACCGGGAATATTAACTCACCCCTCCACTTT.

The rearrangement links TRBV5-1 to TRBJ2-5; D may be TRBD2 (6 bases). The length of the CDR3 is 14 residues. V was cut by 0 bases and J by 4 bases, with 10 bases left in between. Germline V gives CDR1 SGHRS, CDR2 YFSETQ. CDR3 loop: CASSLAGSGETQYF. For the CDR3, the DNA is TGCGCCAGCAGCTTGGCCGGTAGCGGAGAGACCCAGTACTTC.

This chain uses TRBV7-3 with TRBJ2-2; D gene ambiguous. The CDR3 length is 13 residues. The germline V gene has CDR1 SGHTA and CDR2 FQGTGA. V shed 5 bases and J shed 3 bases, with 7 bases lying between them. CDR3 residues: CASSLLDTGELFF. The CDR3 DNA is TGTGCCAGCAGCCTATTGGACACCGGGGAGCTGTTTTTT. Full variable domain (outside the CDR3, taken from reference TRBV7-3 and TRBJ2-2): GAGVSQTPSNKVTEKGKYVELRCDPISGHTALYWYRQSLGQGPEFLIYFQGTGAADDSGLPNDRFFAVRPEGSVSTLKIQRTERGDSAVYLCASSLLDTGELFFGEGSRLTVL.

The rearrangement joins TRBV7-9 to TRBJ1-1; D ambiguous. CDR1 and CDR2 (germline): SEHNR, FQNEAQ (reference sequence). This CDR3 comprises 14 residues. V lost 1 base to trimming and J lost 8 bases, with 14 bases between them. CDR3 residues: CASSLVGGEGEAFF. The CDR3 nucleotides read TGTGCCAGCAGCTTAGTCGGCGGCGAGGGCGAAGCTTTCTTT.